This TCR beta chain is drawn from a study of early T cells in non-severe SARS-CoV-2 infection. At the level of the study: Whole-blood bulk RNA, unsorted, was sequenced, and chains were unpaired. Broader study findings: Using VDJdb, the matching emphasized anti-spike CD8 responses while missing private and CD4 specificities.

Researchers tagged individual cDNA molecules with unique molecular identifiers. TCRdb itself ran the 5' RACE reads through MiXCR, one entry per CDR3 protein. The data show about 94,000 distinct CDR3 sequences, less than 15% seen once. This clonotype was seen repeatedly, ten times or more. What it recognizes is unknown. Germline V gene sequence: CDR1 MDHEN, CDR2 SYDVKM. V was clipped by 2 bases and J by 4 bases, with 18 bases between them. There are 16 residues in the CDR3. The source material was whole blood. The rearrangement links TRBV28 to TRBJ2-7; no clear D. The receptor was isolated from an adult who was a healthcare worker with PCR-confirmed SARS-CoV-2 infection or an uninfected control (not recorded which). The CDR3 sequence: CASSLTQIHKLYEQYF. Written as DNA, the CDR3 is TGTGCCAGCAGTTTAACCCAGATTCATAAATTATACGAGCAGTACTTC.